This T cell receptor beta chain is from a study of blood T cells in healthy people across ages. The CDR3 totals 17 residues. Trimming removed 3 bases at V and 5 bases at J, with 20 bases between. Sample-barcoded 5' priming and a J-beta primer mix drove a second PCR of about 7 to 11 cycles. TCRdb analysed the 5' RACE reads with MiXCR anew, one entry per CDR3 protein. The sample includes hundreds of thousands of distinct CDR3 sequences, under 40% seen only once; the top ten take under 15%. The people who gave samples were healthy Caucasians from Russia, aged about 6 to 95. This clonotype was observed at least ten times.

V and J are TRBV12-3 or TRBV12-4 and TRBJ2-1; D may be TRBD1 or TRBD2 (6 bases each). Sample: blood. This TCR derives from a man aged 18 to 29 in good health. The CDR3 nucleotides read TGTGCCAGCAGTTTCACCCGGGGGCACGGCGGAGACAATGAGCAGTTCTTC. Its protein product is CASSFTRGHGGDNEQFF.